This is a list of T cell receptor beta chains from one sample in a study of radiotherapy plus CTLA-4 blockade in lung cancer. Sequencing used immunoSEQ multiplex PCR; TCRdb keeps in-frame clones, though not all of them. Of approximately 40,000 clones in the sample, 65% to 90% were seen once. Sequencing was performed on peripheral blood, taken from a patient treated with radiotherapy plus ipilimumab. The receptors stem from a human donor with non-small cell lung cancer whose response to radiotherapy plus ipilimumab could not be evaluated. Both conserved end residues are trimmed from each CDR3. The order of the fields is clone size, V gene, D gene, J gene, CDR3 protein. A D gene is named only where the DNA matches it firmly. The size field is filled for only some rows; it gives once, few, many or a size class.

.	TRBV5-4	TRBD2	TRBJ2-3	ASSLPLAGGADTQY
once	TRBV5-1	.	TRBJ2-7	ASSLAAGGGHEQY
.	TRBV4-2	TRBD2	TRBJ2-7	ASSQSAGGILEQY
.	TRBV4-1	TRBD2	TRBJ2-3	ASSGAGGPVTQY
.	TRBV5-1	TRBD1	TRBJ1-1	ASSRGQGIEAF
once	TRBV28	.	TRBJ2-7	ASSLFGGADEQY
once	TRBV7-3	TRBD1	TRBJ2-3	ASSPTGGSTDTQY
.	TRBV6-1	.	TRBJ1-2	ASSPLGGVYGYT
.	TRBV5-1	.	TRBJ2-1	ASSFTGSSYNEQF
.	TRBV5-4	.	TRBJ2-5	ALGGGRETQY
.	TRBV5-1	TRBD2	TRBJ2-5	ASSFGTSGGGETQY
.	TRBV9	.	TRBJ2-2	ASSVGGHGTGELF
.	TRBV6-5	.	TRBJ2-3	ASSYAGDTQY
.	TRBV10-2	TRBD1	TRBJ1-1	ASSVTGGATEAF
.	TRBV6-6	.	TRBJ2-3	ASQEFSGSTDTQY
.	TRBV28	TRBD2	TRBJ2-3	ASIAGNTDTQY
few	TRBV19	.	TRBJ1-4	ASSSRTATNEKLF
.	TRBV7-9	.	TRBJ1-4	ASSLDLPNEKLF
.	TRBV28	.	TRBJ1-1	ASTIGTGYRTEAF
.	TRBV28	TRBD2	TRBJ2-3	ASRAGGSVGTQY
.	TRBV2	.	TRBJ1-4	ASRILGGYGEKLF
.	TRBV5-8	.	TRBJ2-7	ASSLEPDSSYEQY
once	TRBV4-3	.	TRBJ1-3	ASSQDAGATGNTIY
.	TRBV11-2	.	TRBJ2-1	ASSLVRGQF
.	TRBV20-1	TRBD2	TRBJ2-7	SARAELAGG
.	TRBV6-5	.	TRBJ2-7	ASSYRPSGEAIEQY
.	TRBV7-2	.	TRBJ1-5	ASSLVGGSNQPQH
once	TRBV19	.	TRBJ1-1	ASSMAGLMNTEAF
.	TRBV5-6	TRBD2	TRBJ2-1	ASSLAGRLNEQF
.	TRBV11-2	TRBD1	TRBJ1-2	ASSPTGGVDGYT
.	TRBV4-3	TRBD2	TRBJ2-7	ASSQDPLAGTYEQY
.	TRBV10-1	TRBD2	TRBJ2-5	ASSGIAGGPEETQY
.	TRBV11-3	.	TRBJ2-5	ASSLGYEKETQY
.	TRBV4-3	TRBD2	TRBJ2-5	ASSQGEGPFGETQY
once	TRBV10-1	TRBD1	TRBJ2-1	ASSGGQANEQF
.	TRBV19	TRBD1	TRBJ1-2	ASSSRDRGHYGYT
.	TRBV11-2	.	TRBJ2-3	ASSSAGSTDTQY
.	TRBV6-5	.	TRBJ2-2	ASRVRGNTGELF
few	TRBV28	TRBD1	TRBJ2-7	ASSPGTGYHEQY
.	TRBV7-8	TRBD1	TRBJ2-7	ASSLETDRSYEQY
.	TRBV27	.	TRBJ2-7	ASSLGRGTYEQY
.	TRBV20-1	.	TRBJ2-4	SLLAKNIQY
.	TRBV5-4	TRBD2	TRBJ2-1	ASSPRTSGVYNEQF
.	TRBV5-1	.	TRBJ2-5	ASSSSSTGETQY
.	TRBV29-1	TRBD1	TRBJ1-4	SVEDRSETGDFREKLF
.	TRBV11-3	.	TRBJ2-3	ASSLGRGDTQY